The 22 T cell receptor beta chains given below trace back to one sample, sequenced in a study of blood T cell repertoires in COVID-19. The assay was immunoSEQ multiplex PCR, and TCRdb's table has in-frame clones only and misses some. The sample has under 350,000 clones, approximately 90% seen once. Material for sequencing was peripheral blood. The origin of the receptors is a man aged 35-49 years with acute or convalescent COVID-19.

This clone was detected only once. The chain's CDR3 is CASSLGVGTGALNEQYF. DNA of the CDR3: TGTGCCAGCAGCTTAGGGGTTGGGACAGGCGCCTTAAACGAGCAGTACTTC. The chain is built from TRBV11-2 and TRBJ2-7; 8 bases agree with TRBD1. With V trimmed by 1 base and J by 5 bases, 13 bases remained unmatched. This CDR3 has 17 residues. Looked up from germline, CDR1 is SGHAT and CDR2 is FQNNGV.

The chain uses TRBV12-5 and TRBJ2-7; 9 bases align to TRBD1. The germline CDR1 and CDR2 sequences are LGHNT and FRNRAP. With 4 bases clipped from V and 1 base from J, the junction kept 8 bases outside the gene matches. The CDR3 is made up of 16 amino acids. In DNA form, the CDR3 reads TGTGCTAGTGGTTACCCCGACAGGGGGGGTTCCTACGAGCAGTACTTC. As protein: CASGYPDRGGSYEQYF. The full variable domain, rest sourced from reference TRBV12-5 and TRBJ2-7, is DARVTQTPRHKVTEMGQEVTMRCQPILGHNTVFWYRQTMMQGLELLAYFRNRAPLDDSGMPKDRFSAEMPDATLATLKIQPSEPRDSAVYFCASGYPDRGGSYEQYFGPGTRLTVT.

The genes are TRBV19 and TRBJ2-2; 8 positions agree with TRBD1. The germline V gene encodes CDR1 LNHDA and CDR2 SQIVND (reference sequence). J lost 5 bases, V lost 5 bases, and 10 bases had no gene match. The length of the CDR3 is 16 residues. The DNA for the CDR3 is TGTGCCAGTAGTGGCGGTGCCAGGGGGCGAACCGGGGAGCTGTTTTTT. Encoded protein: CASSGGARGRTGELFF.

The chain employs TRBV9 and TRBJ1-5; 7 nucleotides line up with TRBD1. V trimming: 4 bases; J trimming: 4 bases; junction bases outside the gene matches: 5. This CDR3 spans 14 amino acids. Germline-derived CDR1 and CDR2 are SGDLS and YYNGEE. The CDR3 sequence is CASSFGQVNQPQHF. The CDR3 bases are TGTGCCAGCAGCTTTGGACAGGTTAATCAGCCCCAGCATTTT.

This clone has just one count. This chain links TRBV27 with TRBJ1-2; TRBD1 agrees at 7 bases. Germline V gives CDR1 MNHEY, CDR2 SMNVEV (reference sequence). The CDR3 sequence is 15 residues long. V dropped 5 bases and J dropped 1; count of bases not matched to a gene: 7. In DNA, the CDR3 is TGTGCCAGCAGTCCCACAGGGGTTTTTAACTATGGCTACACCTTC. It translates to CASSPTGVFNYGYTF.

The CDR3: CASSSTGNEQFF. The DNA of the CDR3 is TGCGCCAGCAGCTCGACAGGCAATGAGCAGTTCTTC. The chain is built from TRBV5-1 and TRBJ2-1; a weak D match, TRBD1 (6 bases). This CDR3 is 12 amino acids long. Trimming took 3 bases from V and 6 from J, leaving 7 bases between them. The V gene's germline CDR1 is SGHRS and CDR2 YFSETQ.

The V and J genes are TRBV12-3 or TRBV12-4 and TRBJ1-6, with D perhaps matching TRBD1 (6 bases). The CDR3 is 13 residues long. V dropped 6 bases and J dropped 9 bases, with 12 bases sitting between them. CDR3 residues: CASSLDSFSPLHF. CDR3 nucleotides: TGTGCCAGCAGCTTGGACAGTTTTTCACCCCTCCACTTT.

V gene TRBV6-5 combines with J gene TRBJ1-2, with 8 bases aligning to TRBD1. The CDR3 contains 14 residues. From germline, CDR1 is MNHEY and CDR2 SVGAGI. Trimming at V came to 6 bases and at J to 13 bases, leaving 16 bases not matched to a gene. The CDR3 loop reads CASRSNRGAIGATF. The CDR3 nucleotides read TGTGCCAGCAGATCTAACAGGGGGGCTATCGGGGCCACCTTC.

The chain has TRBV30 and TRBJ1-1, with TRBD1 matching over 9 bases. The V gene end was trimmed by 3 bases and the J gene end by 0 bases; junction bases not matched to a gene: 8. The CDR3 covers 16 residues. CDR1 and CDR2 (germline): GTSNPN, SVGIG (reference sequence). DNA for the CDR3: TGTGCCTGGAGCTATCGGACAGGGGCCCTGAACACTGAAGCTTTCTTT. It yields the protein CAWSYRTGALNTEAFF.

This sequence joins TRBV27 and TRBJ2-7; TRBD1 aligns across 8 bases. Germline lookup yields CDR1 MNHEY and CDR2 SMNVEV (reference sequence). Unmatched junction bases numbered 5, after V lost 0 bases and J lost 7 bases. CDR3 length: 14 residues. This chain's CDR3 is CASSLSPDRVEQYF. The CDR3 DNA is TGTGCCAGCAGTTTATCTCCGGACAGGGTTGAGCAGTACTTC.

The CDR3 region is CASSLAGTNEKLFF. In nucleotides, the CDR3 is TGCGCCAGCAGCTTGGCCGGGACTAATGAAAAACTGTTTTTT. The chain combines TRBV5-1 with TRBJ1-4; no definite D call. V was clipped by 0 bases and J by 2 bases, with 5 bases between them. CDR3 size: 14 residues. Germline CDR1 and CDR2: SGHRS and YFSETQ.

The J gene is TRBJ2-1, the V gene TRBV5-1; 7 bases agree with TRBD2. The CDR3 consists of 15 residues. The J segment lost 3 bases and the V segment lost 4 bases, leaving 7 bases of the junction unmatched. Germline CDR1 reads SGHRS; CDR2 reads YFSETQ. DNA of the CDR3: TGCGCCAGCAGCCCGTTGGGGGGGAACTACAATGAGCAGTTCTTC. Translated, it gives CASSPLGGNYNEQFF.

CDR3 in amino acids: CASSQDRQEYYNSPLHF. The CDR3 DNA reads as TGCGCCAGCAGCCAAGATAGACAGGAATACTATAATTCACCCCTCCACTTT. The V call is TRBV4-1, the J call TRBJ1-6; perhaps TRBD1 as D (6 bases). There are 17 residues in the CDR3. The V and J ends lost 0 bases and 3 bases respectively, with 12 bases between them. Germline CDR1 is MGHRA and CDR2 is YSYEKL.

V is TRBV25-1 and J is TRBJ2-1; no definite D call. The ends were cut back, 2 bases at V and 8 bases at J, with 13 bases in the middle. CDR3 length: 14 amino acids. Germline V gene data show CDR1 as MGHDK and CDR2 as SYGVNS. The CDR3 sequence: CASSEVGPWDEQFF. The CDR3 region has the DNA TGTGCCAGCAGTGAAGTTGGGCCGTGGGATGAGCAGTTCTTC.

The V gene is TRBV10-2, the J gene TRBJ2-7; 10 bases are shared with TRBD2. The V gene end was trimmed by 6 bases and the J gene end by 9 bases; junction bases not matched to a gene: 14. The CDR3 length is 15 residues. The germline CDR1 and CDR2 sequences are WSHSY and SAAADI. Here the CDR3 DNA reads TGCGCCAGCAGCACACTAGCGGGATTATCGGCCGGGCAGTACTTC. The encoded protein is CASSTLAGLSAGQYF.

This clone was counted a few times. The chain carries TRBV4-2 and TRBJ1-4; maybe TRBD1 (6 bases). The CDR3 contains 15 residues. Germline assignment: CDR1 LGHNA and CDR2 YNFKEQ. V lost 0 bases and J lost 11, with 16 bases in between. In DNA form, the CDR3 reads TGTGCCAGCAGCCAAGATCTAGGGTTTGGACAGAAACTGTTTTTT. Its translation: CASSQDLGFGQKLFF.

The chain has TRBV18 and TRBJ2-1, with D possibly being TRBD2 (5 bases). The CDR3 covers 16 residues. V lost 5 bases and J lost 2, with 16 bases in between. Germline values: CDR1 KGHSH, CDR2 LQKENI. In DNA, the CDR3 is TGTGCCAGCTCAGCGACTACCTCCCCTCCCTACAATGAGCAGTTCTTC. Translation: CASSATTSPPYNEQFF. Full variable domain (rest looked up from reference TRBV18 and TRBJ2-1): NAGVMQNPRHLVRRRGQEARLRCSPMKGHSHVYWYRQLPEEGLKFMVYLQKENIIDESGMPKERFSAEFPKEGPSILRIQQVVRGDSAAYFCASSATTSPPYNEQFFGPGTRLTVL.

The rearrangement links TRBV7-9 to TRBJ2-7; 7 bases match TRBD2. Trimming took 5 bases from V and 12 from J; bases not matched to a gene: 10. The CDR3 contains 12 residues. Germline CDR1 reads SEHNR; CDR2 reads FQNEAQ (reference sequence). CDR3 region: CASSAAGDQSYF. The DNA of the CDR3 is TGTGCCAGCAGCGCTGCGGGGGACCAGTCGTACTTC.

The chain combines TRBV9 with TRBJ2-1, with 8 bases identical to TRBD2. The germline V gene encodes CDR1 SGDLS and CDR2 YYNGEE. This CDR3 comprises 18 residues. After removal of 0 bases from V and 6 bases from J, the junction contained 14 bases not matched to a gene. CDR3 sequence reads: CASSVGAWSGGPANEQFF. CDR3 nucleotides: TGTGCCAGCAGCGTAGGGGCATGGTCGGGGGGGCCCGCCAATGAGCAGTTCTTC.

This chain joins TRBV12-3 or TRBV12-4 and TRBJ1-6, with D possibly matching TRBD1 (5 bases). The V gene lost 3 bases and the J gene lost 10 bases, with 10 bases spanning the gap. The CDR3 length is 13 residues. The CDR3 loop is CASSFRVWSPLHF. The CDR3 bases are TGTGCCAGCAGTTTCAGGGTATGGTCACCCCTCCACTTT.

This clone was seen just once. This chain connects TRBV10-2 to TRBJ1-1, with a possible D match to TRBD1 (6 bases). Per the germline V gene, CDR1 is WSHSY and CDR2 is SAAADI. V shed 8 bases and J shed 2 bases, with 15 bases lying between them. This CDR3 spans 14 amino acids. The CDR3 loop reads CASLEGGGNTEAFF. For the CDR3, the DNA is TGCGCCAGCCTTGAAGGTGGGGGCAACACTGAAGCTTTCTTT.

The chain carries TRBV2 and TRBJ2-7; no definite D call. V was pared by 6 bases and J by 1 base, with 16 bases between. Germline V gene lookup returns CDR1 SNHLY and CDR2 FYNNEI. There are 15 residues in the CDR3. The CDR3, as DNA: TGTGCCAGCAGAAATGGCCTCATCGATTCCTACGAGCAGTACTTC. Translated, it gives CASRNGLIDSYEQYF.